This T cell receptor (beta chain) came from a study of blood T cell repertoires in COVID-19. Sequencing was performed with immunoSEQ multiplex PCR; in TCRdb, only in-frame clones are kept and a portion is missing. Of approximately 150,000 clones in the sample, about 86% were seen once. This CDR3 is 12 amino acids long. With 7 bases removed from V and 6 bases from J, the gap between germline ends came to 14 bases. Germline V gene data show CDR1 as SQVTM and CDR2 as ANQGSEA. The chain combines TRBV29-1 with TRBJ2-3; D is unclear. The receptor was isolated from an older woman who had recovered from COVID-19. The source material was peripheral blood. The CDR3 coding sequence is TGCAGCGCCGACGAGGTCTCGGATACGCAGTATTTT. As protein: CSADEVSDTQYF.